This T cell receptor (beta chain) was recorded in a study of cytomegalovirus exposure and HLA in healthy donors. General study findings and limits: CMV serostatus was the sole immune exposure data available. For TCR beta chains, V- and J-gene trimming was later linked to a missense DCLRE1C variant.

The germline V and J ends were trimmed by 5 bases and 6 bases, with 17 bases remaining between them. Germline V lookup: CDR1 LNHDA, CDR2 SQIVND (reference sequence). The CDR3 spans 15 residues. In the case of this clone: Its antigen is currently unknown.

A multiplex PCR was run with 60 Vbeta primers and 13 Jbeta primers. The repertoire was sequenced with immunoSEQ multiplex PCR; TCRdb's copy has only in-frame clones and lacks some. The data contain about 120,000 clones, 70% to 75% of them singletons. V usage is TRBV19 and J usage is TRBJ2-1, with D unresolved. The TCR was taken from a woman under 30 in good health and CMV-seronegative. The sample comprised PBMCs. In nucleotides, the CDR3 is TGTGCCAGTAGTGCCCGGGTCGGTCAAGGCAATGAGCAGTTCTTC. Protein product: CASSARVGQGNEQFF. Full variable domain (missing parts from reference TRBV19 and TRBJ2-1): DGGITQSPKYLFRKEGQNVTLSCEQNLNHDAMYWYRQDPGQGLRLIYYSQIVNDFQKGDIAEGYSVSREKKESFPLTVTSAQKNPTAFYLCASSARVGQGNEQFFGPGTRLTVL.